The T cell receptor (beta chain) described here comes from a study of blood T cell repertoires in COVID-19. Profiled with immunoSEQ multiplex PCR; TCRdb holds only in-frame clones, not every one. The data hold approximately 170,000 clones, with roughly 88% observed a single time. CDR1 is LGHDT and CDR2 is YNNKEL in the germline V gene (reference sequence). With 0 bases removed from V and 3 bases from J, the gap between germline ends came to 11 bases. The CDR3 runs 15 residues. The chain recombines TRBV3-1 (or the pseudogene TRBV3-2) with TRBJ1-2; D remains unclear. This receptor was obtained from a man aged 80 or over with COVID-19, enrolled during active disease. The sequenced sample consisted of peripheral blood. This chain's CDR3 is CASSQEALAYYGYTF. DNA of the CDR3: TGTGCCAGCAGCCAAGAGGCCCTGGCATACTATGGCTACACCTTC.